The next 12 T cell receptor beta chains were all read from a single sample in a study of T cells in tumors after PD-1 blockade. Profiled with immunoSEQ multiplex PCR; TCRdb holds only in-frame clones, not every one. The sample consists of about 14,000 clones, roughly 85% of them appearing once. This material consisted of PBMCs, taken after anti-PD-1 treatment. These receptors were collected from a human donor with basal cell carcinoma.

This clone showed up just a few times. V usage is TRBV2 and J usage is TRBJ1-1; D unclear. Germline CDR1 reads SNHLY; CDR2 reads FYNNEI. CDR3 size: 12 residues. Trimming removed 3 bases from V and 5 bases from J, with 7 bases in between. The CDR3 DNA follows: TGTGCCAGCAGTGACGGGGTAACTGAAGCTTTCTTT. Protein: CASSDGVTEAFF.

This clone turned up a few times. For the CDR3, the DNA is TGTGCCAGCAGCGCGAGCTTTGGGACAGGGGCGAACACTGAAGCTTTCTTT. Amino acids: CASSASFGTGANTEAFF. The V call is TRBV7-8, the J call TRBJ1-1, with 10 nucleotides matching TRBD1. This CDR3 region has 17 residues. The trim removed 5 bases at V and 1 base at J, leaving 10 bases unmatched. Germline V gene lookup returns CDR1 SGHVS and CDR2 FQNEAQ.

This rearrangement joins TRBV4-1 to TRBJ1-2; 7 nucleotides align to TRBD1. V trimming: 3 bases; J trimming: 5 bases; junction bases outside the gene matches: 9. Germline-derived CDR1 and CDR2 are MGHRA and YSYEKL. This CDR3 comprises 15 residues. In nucleotides, the CDR3 is TGCGCCAGCAGCCACGACGGACAGGTGGCTTATGGCTACACCTTC. Protein sequence: CASSHDGQVAYGYTF.

This chain joins TRBV5-4 and TRBJ2-6, with D possibly being TRBD1 (6 bases). The CDR3 has 15 residues. Trimming pared 5 bases from V and 2 bases from J, leaving 11 bases between. CDR1 is SGHNT, CDR2 YYREEE, per germline (reference sequence). The CDR3 nucleotides are TGTGCCAGCAGTTTCCCAGGGGCTGGGGCCAACGTCCTGACTTTC. It encodes CASSFPGAGANVLTF.

The chain joins TRBV3-1 (or the pseudogene TRBV3-2) to TRBJ2-7; D might be TRBD1 (6 bases). V lost 5 bases to trimming and J lost 4 bases, with 12 bases between them. This CDR3 is 13 amino acids long. Per the germline V gene, CDR1 is LGHDT and CDR2 is YNNKEL (reference sequence). The CDR3 here is CASSIQGTYEQYF. The CDR3 coding sequence is TGTGCCAGCAGCATCCAGGGGACGTACGAGCAGTACTTC.

The chain carries TRBV27 and TRBJ2-7; D unresolved. With 6 bases removed from V and 6 bases from J, the gap between germline ends came to 12 bases. CDR1 and CDR2 from the germline V gene are MNHEY and SMNVEV (reference sequence). This CDR3 region has 12 residues. CDR3 protein: CASSRPQGEQYF. DNA for the CDR3: TGTGCCAGCAGCCGACCCCAAGGCGAGCAGTACTTC.

There are a few counts of this clone. The chain recombines TRBV5-1 with TRBJ1-3; D is unresolved. The V and J ends lost 7 bases and 0 bases respectively, with 14 bases between them. The CDR3 totals 15 residues. In germline, CDR1 is SGHRS, CDR2 YFSETQ. CDR3 nucleotide sequence: TGCGCCAGCGGGTTCGGGGAGAACTCTGGAAACACCATATATTTT. Residues: CASGFGENSGNTIYF.

The rearrangement joins TRBV19 to TRBJ2-7; the D is unclear. The CDR3 is 13 amino acids. Looked up from germline, CDR1 is LNHDA and CDR2 is SQIVND (reference sequence). V lost 4 bases and J 4 bases, leaving 11 bases between the germline ends. The CDR3 DNA follows: TGTGCCAGTAGTAGGAAAATCGGATACGAGCAGTACTTC. The encoded protein is CASSRKIGYEQYF.

V is TRBV10-3 and J is TRBJ2-4, with 9 bases fitting TRBD1. In germline, CDR1 is ENHRY, CDR2 SYGVKD. V was clipped by 5 bases and J by 5 bases; unmatched bases: 4. This CDR3 is built from 14 residues. Written as DNA, the CDR3 is TGTGCCATCAGTAAAACAGGGGGCGAAAACATTCAGTACTTC. Its translation: CAISKTGGENIQYF.

This chain connects TRBV19 to TRBJ2-7; 8 bases align to TRBD2. Trimming at V came to 7 bases and at J to 0 bases, leaving 5 bases not matched to a gene. Germline CDR1 reads LNHDA; CDR2 reads SQIVND (reference sequence). This CDR3 spans 14 amino acids. The CDR3 region is CASKNSGVSYEQYF. In DNA form, the CDR3 reads TGTGCCAGTAAGAATAGCGGGGTCTCCTACGAGCAGTACTTC.

The chain employs TRBV6-1 and TRBJ1-2, with 7 bases matching TRBD1. CDR3 length: 15 amino acids. Trimming cost V 0 bases and J 0 bases; bases outside gene matches: 1. The germline gives CDR1 MNHNS, CDR2 SASEGT. The CDR3 DNA is TGTGCCAGCAGTGAAGCGGACAGGTCTAACTATGGCTACACCTTC. Translating it yields CASSEADRSNYGYTF.

CDR3 amino acids: CASSPGTGKPYEQYF. In nucleotides, the CDR3 is TGTGCCAGCAGTCCCGGGACAGGGAAGCCCTACGAGCAGTACTTC. The chain combines TRBV6-5 with TRBJ2-7, with 9 bases that match TRBD1. Germline CDR1 MNHEY, CDR2 SVGAGI. CDR3 size: 15 residues. Trimming at V came to 5 bases and at J to 2 bases, leaving 7 bases not matched to a gene.